There are a few counts of the clone carrying this T cell receptor (beta chain). Its matching antigen is unknown. The V gene lost 0 bases and the J gene lost 5 bases, with 11 bases spanning the gap. The CDR3 loop spans 15 amino acids. Per germline, CDR1 LGHDT and CDR2 YNNKEL (reference sequence). Template switching created a universal primer site, and the cDNA included unique molecular identifiers. TCRdb recomputed calls from the 5' RACE reads with MiXCR, one row per CDR3 protein. The sample holds nearly 650,000 distinct CDR3 sequences; around 7.5% are singletons and the top ten take 1.5% to 2%. These data belong to a study of identical twins. Study-wide results and caveats: Surplus twin overlap in beta out-of-frame sequences was less pronounced.

This same sample was also taken into another study, of yellow fever vaccine responses in identical twins.

Sequences were obtained from PBMCs. The clonotype originates from a woman aged 18-35 years in good health. J is TRBJ2-1 and V is TRBV3-1; D uncertain. The CDR3 loop reads CASSQEVSDNNEQFF. In DNA, the CDR3 is TGTGCCAGCAGCCAAGAGGTGTCAGATAACAATGAGCAGTTCTTC.